This is a list of T cell receptor beta chains from one sample in a study of blood T cells in healthy people across ages. MiXCR, applied by TCRdb to the 5' RACE reads, yields one record per CDR3 protein. Here the sample spans 1.5 million to 2 million distinct CDR3 sequences, roughly 32% being singletons. Sequencing was performed on blood. Source of these receptors: a young woman in good health. Both conserved end residues are part of each CDR3. Each record gives: J gene, clone size, V gene, D gene, CDR3 DNA, CDR3 protein. A D gene is named only where the DNA matches it firmly. Clone size is stated in some rows and not others, as once, few, many or a class when expanded.

TRBJ2-7 | few | TRBV10-3 | . | TGTGCCATCAGGCCTAGCGAGAGTTCCTACGAGCAGTACTTC | CAIRPSESSYEQYF
TRBJ1-5 | few | TRBV3-1 | . | TGTGCCAGCAGCCAAGATCTAGGGGATCAGCCCCAGCATTTT | CASSQDLGDQPQHF
TRBJ1-6 | . | TRBV5-1 | . | TGCGCCAGCTCCGCCGCGGGTTCACCCCTCCACTTT | CASSAAGSPLHF
TRBJ1-5 | . | TRBV20-1 | . | TGCAGTGCTAGTATCGAGGGCACAGCTAGACAGCCCCAGCATTTT | CSASIEGTARQPQHF
TRBJ2-7 | . | TRBV27 | TRBD2 | TGTGCCAGCAGTGCTTCTAGCGGGACGATCTGCTACGAGCAGTACTTC | CASSASSGTICYEQYF
TRBJ2-7 | . | TRBV20-1 | TRBD2 | TGCAGTGCCGGGACTAGCGGGAGTAGATCCTACGAGCAGTACTTC | CSAGTSGSRSYEQYF
TRBJ2-1 | . | TRBV6-4 | TRBD2 | TGTGCCAGCAGTGACAGGAGTAGCGGGAGCTCCTACAATGAGCAGTTCTTC | CASSDRSSGSSYNEQFF
TRBJ2-2 | . | TRBV4-1 | . | TGCGCCAGCAGCCAAGATCCCAGCGGAGCGAACACCGGGGAGCTGTTTTTT | CASSQDPSGANTGELFF
TRBJ2-3 | few | TRBV6-5 | TRBD2 | TGTGCCAGCAGTTACTCGCCGGGGGGACTTGTTGCAGATACGCAGTATTTT | CASSYSPGGLVADTQYF
TRBJ2-7 | . | TRBV27 | . | TGTGCCAGCAGTGCCGGGACTCCTCTCTACGAGCAGTACTTC | CASSAGTPLYEQYF
TRBJ1-2 | . | TRBV7-9 | TRBD1 | TGTGCCAGCAGCTCAGACAGGGATCGCGGCTACACCTTC | CASSSDRDRGYTF
TRBJ2-1 | . | TRBV5-1 | . | TGCGCCAGCAGCCCGGGCCCCCTCTTGGACAATGAGCAGTTCTTC | CASSPGPLLDNEQFF
TRBJ2-7 | . | TRBV7-9 | TRBD2 | TGTGCCAGCAGCCCCCCTATAGCGGGAGCCGCCTACGAGCAGTACTTC | CASSPPIAGAAYEQYF
TRBJ2-5 | few | TRBV6-1 | . | TGTGCCAGCACGTCAGGGGACGAGACCCAGTACTTC | CASTSGDETQYF
TRBJ2-3 | few | TRBV3-1 | . | TGTGCCAGCAGCCGTACAGGCAGTTCCTCGGGAGATACGCAGTATTTT | CASSRTGSSSGDTQYF
TRBJ2-5 | . | TRBV6-5 | . | TGTGCCAGCCGATGGAGGTACCAAGAGACCCAGTACTTC | CASRWRYQETQYF
TRBJ2-1 | . | TRBV3-1 | . | TGTGCCAGCAGCCAAGATAAGTCCTCCGAGCGGTTCTTC | CASSQDKSSERFF
TRBJ2-7 | . | TRBV20-1 | TRBD2 | TGCAGTGCTTGGACTAGCGGGAACGAGCAGTACTTC | CSAWTSGNEQYF
TRBJ2-5 | . | TRBV4-1 | TRBD2 | TGCGCCAGCAGCCAAGACTCGGAATCAGCGGCGGGAAGGGGAACGGCGGGAGGCGAGACCCAGTACTTC | CASSQDSESAAGRGTAGGETQYF
TRBJ2-3 | few | TRBV20-1 | TRBD2 | TGCAGTGCTAGAGGCCCCGGACTAGCGATAGATACGCAGTATTTT | CSARGPGLAIDTQYF
TRBJ2-1 | . | TRBV5-4 | . | TGTGCCAGCAGCTTTGGGCCAGATAGTCAGGGCAATGAGCAGTTCTTC | CASSFGPDSQGNEQFF
TRBJ1-2 | . | TRBV24-1 | . | TGTGCCACCAGTGACCCTACAACGGGCTACACCTTC | CATSDPTTGYTF
TRBJ2-1 | . | TRBV10-3 | TRBD1 | TGTGCCATCAGTGAGAAGGGGACAGGCAATGAGCAGTTCTTC | CAISEKGTGNEQFF
TRBJ2-1 | few | TRBV6-2/TRBV6-3 | TRBD2 | TGTGCCAGCACCCCGGGACTAGCGGGGGGTAATGAGCAGTTCTTC | CASTPGLAGGNEQFF
TRBJ2-1 | . | TRBV9 | TRBD2 | TGTGCCAGCAGCGCGGCCGGGACTACCTACAATGAGCAGTTCTTC | CASSAAGTTYNEQFF
TRBJ1-5 | few | TRBV28 | . | TGTGCCAGCAGTATTGGTACGGGGGCCCAGGGGCCCCAGCATTTT | CASSIGTGAQGPQHF
TRBJ1-6 | . | TRBV6-1 | . | TGTGCCAGCAGTGAATTGGGGGCCAAAAATTCACCCCTCCACTTT | CASSELGAKNSPLHF
TRBJ2-5 | few | TRBV29-1 | . | TGCAGCGTTGAACGACTAGTTCCGGAGACCCAGTACTTC | CSVERLVPETQYF
TRBJ1-5 | . | TRBV7-9 | TRBD1 | TGTGCCAGCAGTCGAATCCTAGGGGGCGCGAGGCAGCCCCAGCATTTT | CASSRILGGARQPQHF
TRBJ2-1 | few | TRBV20-1 | . | TGCAGTGCTAGAGAAGACAGAGGCTCCTACAATGAGCAGTTCTTC | CSAREDRGSYNEQFF
TRBJ2-1 | few | TRBV20-1 | . | TGCAGTGGGTCCCCTGGGGCTAACCAAAAATACAATGAGCAGTTCTTC | CSGSPGANQKYNEQFF
TRBJ2-5 | . | TRBV20-1 | . | TGCAGTGCTAGGAATCACACAAAGGGGAGCCAGTACTTC | CSARNHTKGSQYF
TRBJ1-4 | . | TRBV15 | . | TGTGCCACCAGCAGTGGCGTGAAAAAACGGTTTTTT | CATSSGVKKRFF
TRBJ2-7 | few | TRBV5-1 | TRBD1 | TGCGCCAGCAGTGTCGTGACAGGGTTCGACGAGCAGTACTTC | CASSVVTGFDEQYF
TRBJ2-7 | . | TRBV7-9 | . | TGTGCCAGCAGCAGCCTCGGGGATTCCTACGAGCAGTACTTC | CASSSLGDSYEQYF
TRBJ1-1 | . | TRBV3-1 | TRBD1 | TGTGCCAGCAGCCAAGATAGAAGACAGGGTGTCGCTTTCTTT | CASSQDRRQGVAFF
TRBJ2-3 | . | TRBV2 | . | TGTGCCAGCGACAGCCACACAGATACGCAGTATTTT | CASDSHTDTQYF
TRBJ2-7 | few | TRBV7-6 | . | TGTGCCAGCAGCTTCCAACAGGGCTCAAACTACGAGCAGTACTTC | CASSFQQGSNYEQYF
TRBJ1-2 | . | TRBV7-2 | . | TGTGCCAGCAGCTTCTATCAGGGACGGATGGGCTACACCTTC | CASSFYQGRMGYTF
TRBJ1-5 | many | TRBV6-2/TRBV6-3 | . | TGTGCCAGCAGCAGAGGGGTGAGCAATCAGCCCCAGCATTTT | CASSRGVSNQPQHF
TRBJ2-3 | . | TRBV4-2 | . | TGTGCCAGCAGCTCACGGGGGGCTTCAGATGCGCAGTATTTT | CASSSRGASDAQYF
TRBJ2-5 | few | TRBV20-1 | . | TGCAGTGCCTTAGAGGACTCAGAGACCCAGTACTTC | CSALEDSETQYF
TRBJ2-3 | few | TRBV9 | . | TGTGCCAGCAGCGCCCCTGCATGGGGGGCAGATACGCAGTATTTT | CASSAPAWGADTQYF
TRBJ2-3 | . | TRBV20-1 | . | TGCAGTGCTAGTAGACAGCTAATCACAGATACGCAGTATTTT | CSASRQLITDTQYF
TRBJ1-2 | . | TRBV9 | TRBD1 | TGTGCCAGCAGCGTAGGACAGGGGAGCGGCTACACCTTC | CASSVGQGSGYTF
TRBJ2-1 | . | TRBV29-1 | . | TGCAGCGCTCGACTCCTCTCCTACAATGAGCAGTTCTTC | CSARLLSYNEQFF